The clone carrying this T cell receptor beta chain was observed a handful of times. The data were taken from a study of blood T cell repertoires in COVID-19. Study details: Sample material is recorded as cDNA or gDNA derived from T cells, B-cell-depleted T cells, or PBMCs.

The ends lost 2 bases at V and 1 base at J; junction bases unmatched: 11. The CDR3 length is 18 residues. Germline CDR1 and CDR2: LNHNV and YYDKDF (reference sequence). The table came from immunoSEQ multiplex PCR; TCRdb's copy has only in-frame clones and leaves some out. This sample carries some 80,000 clones, around 83% of them seen once, and the ten largest clones take just over 35%. This TCR was sampled from a woman in her seventies with acute or convalescent COVID-19. Sequenced material: peripheral blood. The V and J genes are TRBV15 and TRBJ2-5; 9 bases match TRBD2. CDR3 DNA sequence: TGTGCCACCAGCAGACTTTCGGCCGCGGGAGGGGTCCAAGAGACCCAGTACTTC. Its protein is CATSRLSAAGGVQETQYF. The full variable domain, its missing parts supplied by reference TRBV15 and TRBJ2-5, is DAMVIQNPRYQVTQFGKPVTLSCSQTLNHNVMYWYQQKSSQAPKLLFHYYDKDFNNEADTPDNFQSRRPNTSFCFLDIRSPGLGDTAMYLCATSRLSAAGGVQETQYFGPGTRLLVL.